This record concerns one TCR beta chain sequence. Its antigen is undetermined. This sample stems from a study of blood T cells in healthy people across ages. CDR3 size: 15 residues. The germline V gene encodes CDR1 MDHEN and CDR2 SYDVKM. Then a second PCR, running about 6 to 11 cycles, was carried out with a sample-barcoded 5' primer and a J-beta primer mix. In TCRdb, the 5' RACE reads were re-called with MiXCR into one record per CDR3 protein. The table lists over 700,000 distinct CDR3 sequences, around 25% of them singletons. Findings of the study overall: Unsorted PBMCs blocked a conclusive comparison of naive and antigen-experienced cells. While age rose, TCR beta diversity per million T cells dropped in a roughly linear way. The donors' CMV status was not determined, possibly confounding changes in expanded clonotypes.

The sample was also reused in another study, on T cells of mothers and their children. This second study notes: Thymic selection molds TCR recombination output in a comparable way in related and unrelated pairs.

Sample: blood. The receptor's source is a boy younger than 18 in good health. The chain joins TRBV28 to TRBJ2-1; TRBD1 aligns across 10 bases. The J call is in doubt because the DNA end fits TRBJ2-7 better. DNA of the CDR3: TGTGCCAGCAGTGGAGGACAGGGGGAGCGGTACGAGCAGTACTTC. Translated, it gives CASSGGQGERYEQYF.